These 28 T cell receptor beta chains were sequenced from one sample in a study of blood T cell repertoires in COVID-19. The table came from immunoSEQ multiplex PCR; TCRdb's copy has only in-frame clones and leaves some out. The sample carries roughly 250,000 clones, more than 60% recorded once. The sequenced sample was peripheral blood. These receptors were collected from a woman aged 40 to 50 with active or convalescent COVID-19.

CDR3 in DNA: TGTGCCAGCAGTTTAGGATGGAGGACGAACACTGAAGCTTTCTTT. Translation: CASSLGWRTNTEAFF. The chain has TRBV27 and TRBJ1-1; D gene ambiguous. Trimming cost V 2 bases and J 1 base, with 11 bases left between them. CDR3 length: 15 amino acids. CDR1 is MNHEY and CDR2 is SMNVEV in the germline V gene (reference sequence).

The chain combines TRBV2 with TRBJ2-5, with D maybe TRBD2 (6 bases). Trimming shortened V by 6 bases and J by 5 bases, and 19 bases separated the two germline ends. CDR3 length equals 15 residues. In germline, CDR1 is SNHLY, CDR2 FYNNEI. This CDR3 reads CASSREQTSLETQYF. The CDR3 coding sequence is TGTGCCAGCAGCCGTGAACAGACTAGTTTGGAGACCCAGTACTTC. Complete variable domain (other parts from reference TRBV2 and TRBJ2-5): EPEVTQTPSHQVTQMGQEVILRCVPISNHLYFYWYRQILGQKVEFLVSFYNNEISEKSEIFDDQFSVERPDGSNFTLKIRSTKLEDSAMYFCASSREQTSLETQYFGPGTRLLVL.

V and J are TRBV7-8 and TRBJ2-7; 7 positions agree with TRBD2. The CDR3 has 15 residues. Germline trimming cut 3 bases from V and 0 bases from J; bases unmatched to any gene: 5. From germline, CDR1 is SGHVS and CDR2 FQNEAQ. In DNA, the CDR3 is TGTGCCAGCAGCTTGGGACCGGGGGGCTCCTACGAGCAGTACGTC. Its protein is CASSLGPGGSYEQYV.

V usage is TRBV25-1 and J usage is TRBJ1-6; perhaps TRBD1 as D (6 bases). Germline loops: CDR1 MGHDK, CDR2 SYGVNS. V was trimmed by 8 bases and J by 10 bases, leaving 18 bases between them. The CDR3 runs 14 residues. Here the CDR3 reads CASAQTGRASPLHF. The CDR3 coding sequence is TGTGCCAGCGCTCAGACAGGAAGGGCCTCACCCCTCCACTTT.

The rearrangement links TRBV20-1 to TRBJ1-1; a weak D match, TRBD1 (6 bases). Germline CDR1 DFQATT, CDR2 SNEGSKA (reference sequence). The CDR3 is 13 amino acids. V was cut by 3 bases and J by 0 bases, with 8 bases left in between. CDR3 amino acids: CSASQGMNTEAFF. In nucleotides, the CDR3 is TGCAGTGCTAGTCAGGGGATGAACACTGAAGCTTTCTTT.

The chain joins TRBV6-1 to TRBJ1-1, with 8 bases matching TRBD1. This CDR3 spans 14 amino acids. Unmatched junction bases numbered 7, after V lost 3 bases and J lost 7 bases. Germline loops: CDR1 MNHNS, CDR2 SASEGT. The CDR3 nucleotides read TGTGCCAGCAGTGAGCTCAGGGGGCTGGATGAAGCTTTCTTT. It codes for CASSELRGLDEAFF.

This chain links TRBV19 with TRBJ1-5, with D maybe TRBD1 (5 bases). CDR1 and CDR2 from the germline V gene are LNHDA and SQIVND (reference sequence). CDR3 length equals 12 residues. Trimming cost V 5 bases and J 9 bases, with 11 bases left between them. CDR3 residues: CASSLTVPPQHF. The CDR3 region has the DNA TGTGCCAGTAGTCTGACAGTGCCGCCCCAGCATTTT.

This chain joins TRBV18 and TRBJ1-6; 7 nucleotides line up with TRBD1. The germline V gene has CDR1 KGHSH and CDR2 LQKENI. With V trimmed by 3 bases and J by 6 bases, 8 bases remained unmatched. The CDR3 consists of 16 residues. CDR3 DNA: TGTGCCAGCTCACCGCCGGGACAGACGGGTAATTCACCCCTCCACTTT. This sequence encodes CASSPPGQTGNSPLHF.

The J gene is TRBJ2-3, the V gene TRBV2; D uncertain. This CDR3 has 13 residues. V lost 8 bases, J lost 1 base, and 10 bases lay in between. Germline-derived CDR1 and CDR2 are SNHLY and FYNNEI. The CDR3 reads CASGASGTDTQYF. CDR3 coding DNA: TGTGCCAGCGGTGCGTCCGGCACAGATACGCAGTATTTT.

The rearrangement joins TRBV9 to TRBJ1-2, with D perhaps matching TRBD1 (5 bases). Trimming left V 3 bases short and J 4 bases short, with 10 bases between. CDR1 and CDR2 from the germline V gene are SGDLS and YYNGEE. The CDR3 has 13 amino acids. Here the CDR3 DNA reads TGTGCCAGCAGCGACGGGGGGGTCTATGGCTACACCTTC. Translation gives CASSDGGVYGYTF.

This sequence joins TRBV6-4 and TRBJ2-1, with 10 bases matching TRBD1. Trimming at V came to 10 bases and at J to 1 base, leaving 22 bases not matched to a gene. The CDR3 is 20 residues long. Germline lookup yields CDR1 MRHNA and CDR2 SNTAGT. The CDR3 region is CATHRLGETGGIFSYNEQFF. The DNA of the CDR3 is TGTGCCACTCATAGGTTGGGGGAGACAGGGGGCATATTTTCCTACAATGAGCAGTTCTTC.

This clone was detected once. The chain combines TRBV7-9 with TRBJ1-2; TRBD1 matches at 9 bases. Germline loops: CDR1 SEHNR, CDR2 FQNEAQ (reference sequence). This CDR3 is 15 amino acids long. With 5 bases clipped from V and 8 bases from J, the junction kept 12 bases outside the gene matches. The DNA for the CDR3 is TGTGCCAGCAGCCCGGGGACAGGGATGATGGTGGGCTACACCTTC. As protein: CASSPGTGMMVGYTF.

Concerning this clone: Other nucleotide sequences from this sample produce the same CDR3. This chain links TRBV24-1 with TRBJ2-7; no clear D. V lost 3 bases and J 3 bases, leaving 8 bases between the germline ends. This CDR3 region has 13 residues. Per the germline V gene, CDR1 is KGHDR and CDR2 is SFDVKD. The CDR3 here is CATSDGGGYEQYF. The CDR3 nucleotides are TGTGCCACCAGTGATGGCGGCGGCTACGAGCAGTACTTC.

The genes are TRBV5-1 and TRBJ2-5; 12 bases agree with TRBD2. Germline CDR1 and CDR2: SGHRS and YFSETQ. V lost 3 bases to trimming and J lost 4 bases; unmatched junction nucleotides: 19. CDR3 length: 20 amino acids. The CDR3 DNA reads TGCGCCAGCAGCTCCCCGCCTAGCGGGGGGGCCTTAGGAATCAGAGAGACCCAGTACTTC. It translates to CASSSPPSGGALGIRETQYF.

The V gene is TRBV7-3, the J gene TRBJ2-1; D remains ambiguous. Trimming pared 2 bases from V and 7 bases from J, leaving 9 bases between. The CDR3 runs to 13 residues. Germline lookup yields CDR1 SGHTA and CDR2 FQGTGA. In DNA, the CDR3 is TGTGCCAGCAGCTTAGGGCAGAGAAATGAGCAGTTCTTC. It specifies CASSLGQRNEQFF.

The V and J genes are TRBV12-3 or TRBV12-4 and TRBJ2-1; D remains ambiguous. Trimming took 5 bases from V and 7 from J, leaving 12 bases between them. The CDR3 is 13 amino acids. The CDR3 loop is CASSGPLRNEQFF. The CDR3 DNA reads TGTGCCAGCAGTGGCCCACTAAGGAATGAGCAGTTCTTC.

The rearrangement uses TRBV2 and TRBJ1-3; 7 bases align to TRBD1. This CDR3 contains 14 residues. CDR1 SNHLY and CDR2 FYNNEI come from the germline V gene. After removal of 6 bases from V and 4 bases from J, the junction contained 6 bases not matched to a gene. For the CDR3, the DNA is TGTGCCAGCAGCCGAGACAGGGACGGAAACACCATATATTTT. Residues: CASSRDRDGNTIYF.

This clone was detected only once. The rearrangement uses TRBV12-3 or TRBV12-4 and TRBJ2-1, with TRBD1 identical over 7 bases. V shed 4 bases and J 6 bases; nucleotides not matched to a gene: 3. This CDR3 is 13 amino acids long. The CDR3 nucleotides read TGTGCCAGCAGTTGGGCAGGGGGCAATGAGCAGTTCTTC. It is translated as CASSWAGGNEQFF.

The CDR3 DNA sequence: TGTGCCACCAGTGACTCCCTCAGGGAGGTAGTACGGGGCTACACCTTC. It translates to CATSDSLREVVRGYTF. The J gene is TRBJ1-2, the V gene TRBV24-1, with a tentative D call TRBD1 (5 bases). CDR3 length: 16 residues. Trimming shortened V by 4 bases and J by 8 bases, and 22 bases separated the two germline ends. Germline lookup yields CDR1 KGHDR and CDR2 SFDVKD.

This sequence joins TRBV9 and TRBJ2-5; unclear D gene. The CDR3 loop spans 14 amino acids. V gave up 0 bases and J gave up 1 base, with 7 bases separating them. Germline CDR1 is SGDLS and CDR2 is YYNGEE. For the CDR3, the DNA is TGTGCCAGCAGCGTAGCCCTACTCCAAGAGACCCAGTACTTC. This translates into CASSVALLQETQYF.

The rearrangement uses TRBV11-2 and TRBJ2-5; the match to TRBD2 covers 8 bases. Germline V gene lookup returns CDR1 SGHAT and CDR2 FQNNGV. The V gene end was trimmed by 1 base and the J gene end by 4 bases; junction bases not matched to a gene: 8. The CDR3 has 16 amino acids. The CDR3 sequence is CASSLGGTRGIETQYF. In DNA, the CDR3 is TGTGCCAGCAGCTTAGGAGGGACTAGGGGCATAGAGACCCAGTACTTC.

In DNA, the CDR3 is TGTGCCAGCAGTTTAATAGTGAACTATGGCTACACCTTC. Translated: CASSLIVNYGYTF. The chain has TRBV28 and TRBJ1-2; D unclear. The germline V gene has CDR1 MDHEN and CDR2 SYDVKM. Deletions cut 2 bases from V and 2 bases from J, with 6 bases between. This CDR3 has 13 residues.

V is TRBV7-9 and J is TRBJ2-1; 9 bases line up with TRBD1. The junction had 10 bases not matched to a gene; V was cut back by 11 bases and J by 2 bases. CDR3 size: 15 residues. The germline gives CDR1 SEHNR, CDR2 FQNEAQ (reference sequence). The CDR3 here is CAVGGDRAPYNEQFF. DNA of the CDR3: TGTGCCGTCGGCGGGGACAGGGCCCCCTACAATGAGCAGTTCTTC.

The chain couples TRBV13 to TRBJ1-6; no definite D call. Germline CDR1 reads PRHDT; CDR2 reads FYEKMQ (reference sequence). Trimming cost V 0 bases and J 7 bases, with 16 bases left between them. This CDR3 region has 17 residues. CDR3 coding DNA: TGTGCCAGCAGCTTAGGCCTAAGAGCTGCGGGAAATTCACCCCTCCACTTT. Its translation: CASSLGLRAAGNSPLHF.

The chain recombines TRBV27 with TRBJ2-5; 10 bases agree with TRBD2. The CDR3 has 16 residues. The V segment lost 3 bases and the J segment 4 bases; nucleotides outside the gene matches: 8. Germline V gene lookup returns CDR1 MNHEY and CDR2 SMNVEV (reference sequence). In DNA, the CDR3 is TGTGCCAGCAGTTTCGGCAGCGGGGGGGCAGGAGAGACCCAGTACTTC. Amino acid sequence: CASSFGSGGAGETQYF.

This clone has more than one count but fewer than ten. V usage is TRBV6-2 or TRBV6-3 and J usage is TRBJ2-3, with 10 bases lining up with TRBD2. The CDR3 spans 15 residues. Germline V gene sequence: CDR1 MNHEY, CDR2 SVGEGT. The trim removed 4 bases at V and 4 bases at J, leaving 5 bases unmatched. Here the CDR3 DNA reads TGTGCCAGCAGTTTAGCGGGGGGAGGGGCAGATACGCAGTATTTT. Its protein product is CASSLAGGGADTQYF.

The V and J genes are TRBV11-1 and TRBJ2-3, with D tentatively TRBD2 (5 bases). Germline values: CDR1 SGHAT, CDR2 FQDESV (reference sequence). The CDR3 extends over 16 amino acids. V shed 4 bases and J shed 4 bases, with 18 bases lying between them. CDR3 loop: CASSSEPLGSADTQYF. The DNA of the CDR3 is TGTGCCAGCAGCTCAGAGCCGCTGGGGAGCGCAGATACGCAGTATTTT.

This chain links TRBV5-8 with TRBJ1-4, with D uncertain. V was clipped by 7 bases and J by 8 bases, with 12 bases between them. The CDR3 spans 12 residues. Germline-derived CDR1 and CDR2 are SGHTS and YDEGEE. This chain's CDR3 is CASSGDAEKLFF. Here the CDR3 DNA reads TGTGCCAGCTCCGGGGATGCCGAAAAACTGTTTTTT.